The clone carrying this T cell receptor beta chain occurred once. Sequencing was performed with immunoSEQ multiplex PCR; in TCRdb, only in-frame clones are kept and a portion is missing. Here the sample spans around 53,000 clones, roughly nine tenths being singletons. The entry originates in a study of technical replicates of blood from a handful of donors. Germline V gene data show CDR1 as SGDLS and CDR2 as YYNGEE. With V trimmed by 4 bases and J by 5 bases, 6 bases remained unmatched. The CDR3 sequence is 14 residues long. Sequenced material: PBMCs. J is TRBJ1-2 and V is TRBV9; the match to TRBD1 covers 9 bases. This TCR derives from a human donor in good health. Some clones in this sample may be carry-over from other donors' samples. CDR3 DNA sequence: TGTGCCAGCAGCCCTACAGGGGGCGAGTATGGCTACACCTTC. It codes for CASSPTGGEYGYTF.